The 24 T cell receptor beta chains presented below share a single source sample, sequenced in a study of shared clonotypes between healthy human individuals. Assay: immunoSEQ multiplex PCR; the TCRdb copy retains only in-frame clones and omits some. The profile shows roughly 1,500,000 clones, 95% to 99% of them singletons. The source material was naive CD4+ T cells sorted from blood. The subset was: CD45RA+ positively selected. These TCRs come from a man under 40 in good health.

This clone was observed a single time. The chain uses TRBV29-1 and TRBJ2-2, with 8 bases aligning to TRBD1. This CDR3 region has 16 residues. Germline lookup yields CDR1 SQVTM and CDR2 ANQGSEA. Trimming took 6 bases from V and 2 from J; bases not matched to a gene: 11. CDR3 in DNA: TGCAGCGTCCAGGACAGGGTCAGGTCAAACACCGGGGAGCTGTTTTTT. Its translation: CSVQDRVRSNTGELFF.

The V call is TRBV11-2, the J call TRBJ2-2; 8 bases agree with TRBD2. Per the germline V gene, CDR1 is SGHAT and CDR2 is FQNNGV. The V segment lost 5 bases and the J segment 4 bases; nucleotides outside the gene matches: 6. The length of the CDR3 is 15 residues. DNA for the CDR3: TGTGCCAGCAGCGTCGGGACTAGAGGCACCGGGGAGCTGTTTTTT. It yields the protein CASSVGTRGTGELFF. Using reference TRBV11-2 and TRBJ2-2 for the parts outside the CDR3, the full variable domain is EAGVAQSPRYKIIEKRQSVAFWCNPISGHATLYWYQQILGQGPKLLIQFQNNGVVDDSQLPKDRFSAERLKGVDSTLKIQPAKLEDSAVYLCASSVGTRGTGELFFGEGSRLTVL.

The chain is built from TRBV7-2 and TRBJ2-3, with TRBD1 as a possible D gene (5 bases). Per germline, CDR1 SGHTA and CDR2 FQGNSA. The CDR3 loop spans 15 amino acids. V was shortened by 2 bases and J by 6 bases, with 15 bases between the two germline ends. The CDR3 sequence: CASSLLGTSGDTQYF. In DNA, the CDR3 is TGTGCCAGCAGCTTACTCGGCACCTCAGGGGATACGCAGTATTTT.

This clone was found a few times. This chain joins TRBV28 and TRBJ1-5, with D tentatively TRBD1 (5 bases). V lost 6 bases and J lost 3, with 9 bases in between. CDR1 is MDHEN and CDR2 is SYDVKM in the germline V gene. This CDR3 has 13 residues. In DNA form, the CDR3 reads TGTGCCAGCAGCAGGGCCGACAATCAGCCCCAGCATTTT. Translation: CASSRADNQPQHF.

V and J are TRBV9 and TRBJ1-2; D perhaps matches TRBD1 (6 bases). Germline V gene lookup returns CDR1 SGDLS and CDR2 YYNGEE. The CDR3 is 15 residues long. V was trimmed by 3 bases and J by 0 bases, leaving 12 bases between them. CDR3 bases: TGTGCCAGCAGCGCGAGGTGGACAGCTAACTATGGCTACACCTTC. It yields the protein CASSARWTANYGYTF. The full variable domain, rest sourced from reference TRBV9 and TRBJ1-2, is DSGVTQTPKHLITATGQRVTLRCSPRSGDLSVYWYQQSLDQGLQFLIQYYNGEERAKGNILERFSAQQFPDLHSELNLSSLELGDSALYFCASSARWTANYGYTFGSGTRLTVV.

The chain has TRBV6-5 and TRBJ1-5; D is uncertain. Germline CDR1 reads MNHEY; CDR2 reads SVGAGI. Deletions cut 7 bases from V and 0 bases from J, with 7 bases between. This CDR3 has 13 amino acids. The CDR3 protein is CASKQDSNQPQHF. The CDR3 coding sequence is TGTGCCAGCAAGCAGGATAGCAATCAGCCCCAGCATTTT.

The J gene is TRBJ2-2, the V gene TRBV5-1; D gene uncertain. Trimming removed 2 bases from V and 2 bases from J, with 10 bases in between. The CDR3 is made up of 15 amino acids. CDR1 is SGHRS, CDR2 YFSETQ, per germline. CDR3 sequence reads: CASSFSPGNTGELFF. CDR3 DNA sequence: TGCGCCAGCAGCTTCTCTCCCGGTAACACCGGGGAGCTGTTTTTT.

V usage is TRBV7-6 and J usage is TRBJ1-1; the match to TRBD1 covers 12 bases. Germline loops: CDR1 SGHVS, CDR2 FNYEAQ. CDR3 length: 14 residues. The V and J ends lost 4 bases and 4 bases, in that order; junction bases with no gene match: 1. In nucleotides, the CDR3 is TGTGCCAGCAGCTGGGACAGGGGGCTCACTGAAGCTTTCTTT. It is translated as CASSWDRGLTEAFF.

The chain joins TRBV5-8 to TRBJ2-2, with no clear D. The CDR3 has 13 amino acids. The germline V gene encodes CDR1 SGHTS and CDR2 YDEGEE. Trimming stripped 0 bases from V and 4 bases from J, with 4 bases between. CDR3 DNA: TGTGCCAGCAGCTTGGAGTTCACCGGGGAGCTGTTTTTT. This translates into CASSLEFTGELFF. Based on the CDR3 plus reference TRBV5-8 and TRBJ2-2, the full variable domain is EAGVTQSPTHLIKTRGQQATLRCSPISGHTSVYWYQQALGLGLQFLLWYDEGEERNRGNFPPRFSGRQFPNYSSELNVNALELEDSALYLCASSLEFTGELFFGEGSRLTVL.

This chain uses TRBV19 with TRBJ2-3; 9 bases are shared with TRBD2. The CDR3 is made up of 16 amino acids. V lost 7 bases to trimming and J lost 0 bases; unmatched junction nucleotides: 8. CDR1 and CDR2 from the germline V gene are LNHDA and SQIVND (reference sequence). The CDR3 region is CASTQAGGTSTDTQYF. CDR3 in DNA: TGTGCCAGTACCCAAGCGGGAGGAACTAGCACAGATACGCAGTATTTT.

This chain connects TRBV5-1 to TRBJ2-5; weak D call: TRBD1 (6 bases). V was cut by 6 bases and J by 4 bases, with 7 bases left in between. The CDR3 has 11 amino acids. Germline values: CDR1 SGHRS, CDR2 YFSETQ. The CDR3 loop reads CASTDRETQYF. The CDR3 DNA reads as TGCGCCAGCACGGACAGAGAGACCCAGTACTTC.

This CDR3 is CASSRDFNTGELFF. The DNA of the CDR3 is TGTGCCAGCAGCAGGGACTTCAACACCGGGGAGCTGTTTTTT. The chain employs TRBV5-4 and TRBJ2-2; D is perhaps TRBD2 (6 bases). The CDR3 consists of 14 residues. Between the trimmed V and J ends, which lost 4 bases and 2 bases, there was a span of 9 bases. The germline gives CDR1 SGHNT, CDR2 YYREEE (reference sequence).

This chain connects TRBV27 to TRBJ1-2; no firm D call. Germline V gives CDR1 MNHEY, CDR2 SMNVEV (reference sequence). V was cut by 4 bases and J by 6 bases, with 18 bases left in between. The CDR3 is made up of 15 amino acids. In DNA, the CDR3 is TGTGCCAGCAGTTCGACCTCGGGCAGACCCCATGGCTACACCTTC. Translating gives CASSSTSGRPHGYTF.

The chain links TRBV5-1 to TRBJ2-1, with a possible D match to TRBD1 (5 bases). The germline V gene encodes CDR1 SGHRS and CDR2 YFSETQ. The V gene lost 1 base and the J gene lost 6 bases, with 14 bases spanning the gap. The CDR3 is 15 amino acids. The CDR3 sequence is CASSLLPGQPNEQFF. DNA for the CDR3: TGCGCCAGCAGCTTGCTTCCAGGGCAGCCCAATGAGCAGTTCTTC.

The CDR3 nucleotides are TGTGCCAGTAGTCCACACGGCCCGGGGGTTGACAATGAGCAGTTCTTC. Its translation is CASSPHGPGVDNEQFF. This chain connects TRBV19 to TRBJ2-1, with D perhaps TRBD2 (6 bases). Looked up from germline, CDR1 is LNHDA and CDR2 is SQIVND (reference sequence). There are 16 residues in the CDR3. V was pared by 5 bases and J by 5 bases, with 19 bases between. Looking up the rest from reference TRBV19 and TRBJ2-1 gives the full variable domain: DGGITQSPKYLFRKEGQNVTLSCEQNLNHDAMYWYRQDPGQGLRLIYYSQIVNDFQKGDIAEGYSVSREKKESFPLTVTSAQKNPTAFYLCASSPHGPGVDNEQFFGPGTRLTVL.

V gene TRBV29-1 combines with J gene TRBJ2-1, with 8 nucleotides matching TRBD2. V shed 8 bases and J 4 bases; nucleotides not matched to a gene: 7. Germline-derived CDR1 and CDR2 are SQVTM and ANQGSEA. This CDR3 region has 13 residues. As DNA, the CDR3 is TGCAGCTCCGGGACTAGTAGGTACAATGAGCAGTTCTTC. Translated, it gives CSSGTSRYNEQFF.

The chain is built from TRBV29-1 and TRBJ2-7; D not certain. Per germline, CDR1 SQVTM and CDR2 ANQGSEA. The CDR3 spans 13 residues. Trimming pared 4 bases from V and 3 bases from J, leaving 13 bases between. CDR3 loop: CSVGESKGYEQYF. Here the CDR3 DNA reads TGCAGCGTTGGTGAGAGTAAGGGCTACGAGCAGTACTTC.

The chain carries TRBV5-1 and TRBJ2-1; 9 nucleotides agree with TRBD2. Germline loops: CDR1 SGHRS, CDR2 YFSETQ. J was trimmed by 8 bases and V by 2 bases; bases with no gene match: 8. There are 15 residues in the CDR3. In DNA, the CDR3 is TGCGCCAGCAGCTTTCAAGCGGGAGGTTCCGATGAGCAGTTCTTC. It yields the protein CASSFQAGGSDEQFF.

The rearrangement links TRBV7-2 to TRBJ2-1; D remains ambiguous. This CDR3 is built from 13 residues. Germline V gives CDR1 SGHTA, CDR2 FQGNSA. Trimming shortened V by 2 bases and J by 5 bases, and 7 bases separated the two germline ends. CDR3 region: CASSLSQNNEQFF. As DNA, the CDR3 is TGTGCCAGCAGCTTAAGCCAGAACAATGAGCAGTTCTTC.

This clone has only one observation. The rearrangement joins TRBV5-1 to TRBJ2-5, with D maybe TRBD2 (6 bases). The CDR3 covers 19 residues. Germline lookup yields CDR1 SGHRS and CDR2 YFSETQ. V lost 4 bases and J lost 0, with 25 bases in between. The CDR3 region is CASSPEAFATRGHQETQYF. The CDR3 DNA reads TGCGCCAGCAGCCCGGAGGCCTTCGCGACTAGAGGCCACCAAGAGACCCAGTACTTC.

This clone was seen only once. The rearrangement uses TRBV2 and TRBJ2-5; D is unclear. Looked up from germline, CDR1 is SNHLY and CDR2 is FYNNEI. The length of the CDR3 is 15 residues. Trimming shortened V by 6 bases and J by 2 bases, and 16 bases separated the two germline ends. The CDR3 DNA follows: TGTGCCAGCAGCAGGCGTCTGGCAGGTCAAGAGACCCAGTACTTC. Translated: CASSRRLAGQETQYF.

The CDR3 sequence is CASLESQGMNTEAFF. CDR3 nucleotide sequence: TGTGCCAGTTTGGAATCCCAGGGGATGAACACTGAAGCTTTCTTT. The rearrangement joins TRBV19 to TRBJ1-1; D is possibly TRBD1 (6 bases). The length of the CDR3 is 15 residues. Trimming removed 8 bases from V and 0 bases from J, with 16 bases in between. Germline V gene sequence: CDR1 LNHDA, CDR2 SQIVND (reference sequence).

The chain uses TRBV4-2 and TRBJ1-4; D unresolved. The germline V gene encodes CDR1 LGHNA and CDR2 YNFKEQ. CDR3 length equals 15 residues. The V end was cut by 5 bases, the J end by 8 bases, with 18 bases between. In DNA form, the CDR3 reads TGTGCCAGCAGCGTACATGGGCCCCTTAAGGAAAAACTGTTTTTT. This gives the protein CASSVHGPLKEKLFF.

J is TRBJ1-2 and V is TRBV6-4, with a possible D match to TRBD1 (5 bases). CDR1 and CDR2 from the germline V gene are MRHNA and SNTAGT. The CDR3 contains 14 residues. V was trimmed by 6 bases and J by 4 bases, leaving 15 bases between them. CDR3 amino acids: CASSDSFGSYGYTF. The CDR3 DNA reads as TGTGCCAGCAGCGACAGTTTCGGCTCCTATGGCTACACCTTC.